Listed here are 8 T cell receptor beta chains from one sample, sequenced in a study of blood T cells in healthy people across ages. A sample-barcoded 5' primer and a J-beta primer mix were used in a second PCR of about 6 to 12 cycles. From the 5' RACE reads, TCRdb called clonotypes with MiXCR, one entry per CDR3 protein. The table lists hundreds of thousands of distinct CDR3 sequences, 27% of them singletons. Material: blood. These TCRs come from a woman in her 70s in good health.

This clonotype was seen a few times. V gene TRBV10-2 combines with J gene TRBJ2-7, with 7 bases aligning to TRBD1. V was clipped by 7 bases and J by 2 bases; unmatched bases: 8. The CDR3 contains 14 residues. From germline, CDR1 is WSHSY and CDR2 SAAADI. The CDR3 is CASMGQLLTYEQYF. The CDR3 region has the DNA TGCGCCAGCATGGGACAGTTACTTACCTACGAGCAGTACTTC.

This clonotype was counted between two and nine times. The junction departs from the called germline gene at one end, perhaps through a read error. This chain links TRBV28 with TRBJ2-1, with a weak D call TRBD1 (6 bases). Germline-derived CDR1 and CDR2 are MDHEN and SYDVKM. This CDR3 region has 15 residues. The DNA of the CDR3 is TGTGCCAGCAGCCGAACCCACCAGGGGTACAATGAGCGGTTCTTC. The encoded protein is CASSRTHQGYNERFF. The whole variable domain, filled in from reference TRBV28 and TRBJ2-1, reads DVKVTQSSRYLVKRTGEKVFLECVQDMDHENMFWYRQDPGLGLRLIYFSYDVKMKEKGDIPEGYSVSREKKERFSLILESASTNQTSMYLCASSRTHQGYNERFFGPGTRLTVL.

The chain couples TRBV5-1 to TRBJ2-4, with 10 bases fitting TRBD1. The CDR3 totals 17 residues. The trim removed 4 bases at V and 0 bases at J, leaving 7 bases unmatched. CDR1 SGHRS and CDR2 YFSETQ come from the germline V gene. CDR3 loop: CASSPGGQGIAKNIQYF. The CDR3 DNA reads as TGCGCCAGCAGCCCCGGGGGACAGGGGATAGCCAAAAACATTCAGTACTTC.

This clonotype was seen only a few times. The chain links TRBV28 to TRBJ2-1, with unresolved D. V was clipped by 8 bases and J by 6 bases, with 29 bases between them. CDR1 is MDHEN, CDR2 SYDVKM, per germline. This CDR3 contains 18 residues. This chain's CDR3 is CASPGRVPYSRVCNEQFF. CDR3 sequence (DNA): TGTGCCAGCCCCGGAAGGGTCCCCTATTCAAGGGTTTGCAATGAGCAGTTCTTC. Together with reference TRBV28 and TRBJ2-1, the CDR3 gives the full variable domain: DVKVTQSSRYLVKRTGEKVFLECVQDMDHENMFWYRQDPGLGLRLIYFSYDVKMKEKGDIPEGYSVSREKKERFSLILESASTNQTSMYLCASPGRVPYSRVCNEQFFGPGTRLTVL.

This clonotype turned up a few times. One end of the junction varies from germline; a read error may be responsible. The V gene is TRBV9, the J gene TRBJ1-1, with TRBD1 as a possible D gene (6 bases). CDR1 and CDR2 from the germline V gene are SGDLS and YYNGEE. This CDR3 contains 14 residues. Here the CDR3 DNA reads TGTGTCAGCAGCGTAACAGGGATGGGAACTGAAGCTTTCTTT. Encoded protein: CVSSVTGMGTEAFF.

The chain combines TRBV20-1 with TRBJ2-4; 7 nucleotides align to TRBD2. The CDR3 spans 16 residues. The J segment lost 2 bases and the V segment lost 0 bases, leaving 7 bases of the junction unmatched. The germline CDR1 and CDR2 sequences are DFQATT and SNEGSKA (reference sequence). The CDR3 reads CSARDPLAGTKNIQYF. CDR3 sequence (DNA): TGCAGTGCTAGAGATCCCTTAGCGGGCACCAAAAACATTCAGTACTTC.

This clonotype has just a few counts. This sequence joins TRBV3-1 and TRBJ2-4, with TRBD1 matching over 10 bases. Germline V CDR1 and CDR2: LGHDT, YNNKEL (reference sequence). With V trimmed by 5 bases and J by 1 base, 8 bases remained unmatched. The CDR3 spans 17 residues. CDR3 nucleotide sequence: TGTGCCAGCAGCGAACGAGACAGGGGGCTTGCCAAAAACATTCAGTACTTC. Translation: CASSERDRGLAKNIQYF.

This clonotype has more than one count but fewer than ten. V usage is TRBV5-1 and J usage is TRBJ2-7; 12 bases match TRBD2. V was clipped by 4 bases and J by 1 base; unmatched bases: 6. Germline V gene lookup returns CDR1 SGHRS and CDR2 YFSETQ. The CDR3 is 16 residues long. This CDR3 is CASSAGLAGRSYEQYF. The CDR3 region has the DNA TGCGCCAGCAGCGCGGGACTAGCGGGCCGATCCTACGAGCAGTACTTC.